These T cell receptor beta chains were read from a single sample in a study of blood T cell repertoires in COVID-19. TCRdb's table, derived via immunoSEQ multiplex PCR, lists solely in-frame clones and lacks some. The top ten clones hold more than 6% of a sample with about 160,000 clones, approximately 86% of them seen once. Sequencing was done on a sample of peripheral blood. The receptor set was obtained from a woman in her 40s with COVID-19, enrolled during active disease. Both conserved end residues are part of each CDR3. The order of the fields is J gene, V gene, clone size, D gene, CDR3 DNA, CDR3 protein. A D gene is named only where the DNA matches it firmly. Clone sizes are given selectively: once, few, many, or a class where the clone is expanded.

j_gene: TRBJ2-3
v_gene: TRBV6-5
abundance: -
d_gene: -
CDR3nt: TGTGCCAGCAGTTACTCGGAGGGCACAGATACGCAGTATTTT
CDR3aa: CASSYSEGTDTQYF

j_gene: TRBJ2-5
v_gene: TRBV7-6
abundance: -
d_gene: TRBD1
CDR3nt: TGTGCCAGCAGCTTAGCCTTTCCGGGACAGGGGGGAGAGACCCAGTACTTC
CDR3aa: CASSLAFPGQGGETQYF

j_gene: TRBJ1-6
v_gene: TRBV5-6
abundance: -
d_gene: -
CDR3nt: TGTGCCAGCAGCTTGGGGGCAGGGCTGAGGTCACCCCTCCACTTT
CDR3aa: CASSLGAGLRSPLHF

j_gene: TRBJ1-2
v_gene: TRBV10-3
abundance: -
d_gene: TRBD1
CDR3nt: TGTGCCATCAGTGAGTCGGTAGGGGGCGCAAGGGGCTACACCTTC
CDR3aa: CAISESVGGARGYTF

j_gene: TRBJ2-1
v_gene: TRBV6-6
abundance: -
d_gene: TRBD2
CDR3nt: TGTGCCAGCAGGCGGACTAGCGGGAGCTCCTACAATGAGCAGTTCTTC
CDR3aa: CASRRTSGSSYNEQFF

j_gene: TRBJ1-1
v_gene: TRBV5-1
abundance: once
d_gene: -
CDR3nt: TGCGCCAGCAGCGAAACCACAGGAAGGGTAACTGAAGCTTTCTTT
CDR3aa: CASSETTGRVTEAFF

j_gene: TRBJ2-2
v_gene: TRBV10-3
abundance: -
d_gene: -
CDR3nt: TGTGCCACCTCCGCACCCACATACAGGGACAACACCGGGGAGCTGTTTTTT
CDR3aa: CATSAPTYRDNTGELFF

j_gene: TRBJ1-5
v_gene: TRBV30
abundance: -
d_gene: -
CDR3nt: TGTGCCTGGAGTGGTCAGTTCAATCAGCCCCAGCATTTT
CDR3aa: CAWSGQFNQPQHF

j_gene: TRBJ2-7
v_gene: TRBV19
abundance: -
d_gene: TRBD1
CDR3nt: TGTGCCAGTAGTCTCAGGGGGATACTATCCTACGAGCAGTACTTC
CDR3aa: CASSLRGILSYEQYF

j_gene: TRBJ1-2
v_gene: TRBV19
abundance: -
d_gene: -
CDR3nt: TGTGCCAGTAGTACGGGGGTCCTGGATGGCTACACCTTC
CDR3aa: CASSTGVLDGYTF

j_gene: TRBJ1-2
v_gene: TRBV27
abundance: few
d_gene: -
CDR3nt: TGTGCCAGCAGTTATAGGAGGACAGCCTCTAACTATGGCTACACCTTC
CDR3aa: CASSYRRTASNYGYTF

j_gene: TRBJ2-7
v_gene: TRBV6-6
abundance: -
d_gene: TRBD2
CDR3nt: TGTGCCAGCAGTCGAAGTAGCGGGACAACCTACGAGCAGTACTTC
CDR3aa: CASSRSSGTTYEQYF

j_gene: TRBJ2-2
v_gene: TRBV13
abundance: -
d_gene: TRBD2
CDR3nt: TGTGCCAGCAGCCCACCGAGCGGGAGGCCGAACACCGGGGAGCTGTTTTTT
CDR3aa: CASSPPSGRPNTGELFF

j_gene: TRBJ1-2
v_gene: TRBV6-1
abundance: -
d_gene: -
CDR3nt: TGTGCCAGCAGCCTACGAGAGGTTGTCTATGGCTACACCTTC
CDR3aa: CASSLREVVYGYTF

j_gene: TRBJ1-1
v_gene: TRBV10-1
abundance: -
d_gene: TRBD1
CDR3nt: TGCGCCAGCAGTGCCGGGACAGGGGTCACTGAAGCTTTCTTT
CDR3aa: CASSAGTGVTEAFF

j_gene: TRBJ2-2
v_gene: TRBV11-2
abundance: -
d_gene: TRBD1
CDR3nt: TGTGCCAGCAGCTTTTACCGGGACAGGGGGCAGGAGCTGTTTTTT
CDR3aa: CASSFYRDRGQELFF

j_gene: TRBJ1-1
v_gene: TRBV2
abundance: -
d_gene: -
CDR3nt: TGTGCCAGCAGGAGCGGTCCGGAGAACACTGAAGCTTTCTTT
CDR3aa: CASRSGPENTEAFF

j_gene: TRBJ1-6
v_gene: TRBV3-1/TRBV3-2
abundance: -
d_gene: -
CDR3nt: TGTGCCAGCAGCACCGGGAGAAATTCACCCCTCCACTTT
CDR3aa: CASSTGRNSPLHF

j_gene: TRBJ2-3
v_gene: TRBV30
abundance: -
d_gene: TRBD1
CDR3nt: TGTGCCTGGAGTGGACAGGGGGCCCTCACAGATACGCAGTATTTT
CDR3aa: CAWSGQGALTDTQYF

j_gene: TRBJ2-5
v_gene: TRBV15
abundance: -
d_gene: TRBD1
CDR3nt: TGTGCCACCAGCAGGGCAGGGGGTAATCTGCGGGAGACCCAGTACTTC
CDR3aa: CATSRAGGNLRETQYF

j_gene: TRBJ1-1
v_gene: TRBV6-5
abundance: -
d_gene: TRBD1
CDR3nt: TGTGCCAGCAGGGACAGGGGAAGGACTGAAGCTTTCTTT
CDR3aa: CASRDRGRTEAFF

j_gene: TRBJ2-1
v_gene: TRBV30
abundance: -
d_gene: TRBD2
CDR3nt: TGTGCCTGGACCATCCCGACGATAACGGGGGGCTCCTACAATGAGCAGTTCTTC
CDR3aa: CAWTIPTITGGSYNEQFF

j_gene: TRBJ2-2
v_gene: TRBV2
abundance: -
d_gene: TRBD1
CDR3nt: TGTGCCAGCAGCCGACAGGACAGGGTCACCGGGGAGCTGTTTTTT
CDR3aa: CASSRQDRVTGELFF

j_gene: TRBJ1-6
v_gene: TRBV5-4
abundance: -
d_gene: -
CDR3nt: TGTGCCAGCAACAGACGGGGGGGTAATTCACCCCTCCACTTT
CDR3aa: CASNRRGGNSPLHF

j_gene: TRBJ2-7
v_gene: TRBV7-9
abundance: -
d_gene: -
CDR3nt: TGTGCCAGCAGCGCCAGTATCGGGGGGCCAAGCTCCTACGAGCAGTACTTC
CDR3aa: CASSASIGGPSSYEQYF

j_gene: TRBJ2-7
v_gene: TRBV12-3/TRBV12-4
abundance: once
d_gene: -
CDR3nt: TGTGCCAGCAGTGCCCACAGTGGGTACGAGCAGTACTTC
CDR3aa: CASSAHSGYEQYF

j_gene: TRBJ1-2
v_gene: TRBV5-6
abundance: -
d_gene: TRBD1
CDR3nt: TGTGCCAGCAGCGAGCGCCGGGACAGGGTATCCTATGGCTACACCTTC
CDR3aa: CASSERRDRVSYGYTF

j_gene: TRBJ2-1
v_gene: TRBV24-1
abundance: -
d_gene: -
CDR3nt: TGTGCCACCAGTGATTTGTTCGCCAGAGGGGGCAATGAGCAGTTCTTC
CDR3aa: CATSDLFARGGNEQFF

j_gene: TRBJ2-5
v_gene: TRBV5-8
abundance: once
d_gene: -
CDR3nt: TGTGCCAGCACCCCAATGCGGGCCTCGGCCGAGACCCAGTACTTC
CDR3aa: CASTPMRASAETQYF

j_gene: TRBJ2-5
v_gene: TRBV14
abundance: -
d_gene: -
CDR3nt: TGTGCCAGCAGCCATAACCCTCGGGAGACCCAGTACTTC
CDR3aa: CASSHNPRETQYF

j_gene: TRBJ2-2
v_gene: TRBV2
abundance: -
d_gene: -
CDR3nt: TGTGCCAGTAAGACCCCCCTCGGAGGGGTTGACAGGGTGCTACGCACCGGGGAGCTGTTTTTT
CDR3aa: CASKTPLGGVDRVLRTGELFF

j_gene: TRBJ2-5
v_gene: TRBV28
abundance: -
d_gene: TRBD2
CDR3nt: TGTGCCAGCAGTTCCGGGGGGGTCCAAGAGACCCAGTACTTC
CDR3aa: CASSSGGVQETQYF

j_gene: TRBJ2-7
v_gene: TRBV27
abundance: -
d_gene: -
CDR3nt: TGTGCCAGCAGTTTTCTTACCTACGAGCAGTACTTC
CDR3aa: CASSFLTYEQYF

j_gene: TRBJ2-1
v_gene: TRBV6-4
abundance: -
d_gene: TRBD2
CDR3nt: TGTGCCAGCAGTGACTCACAGCGGGGGCAGCAGTTCTTC
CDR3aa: CASSDSQRGQQFF

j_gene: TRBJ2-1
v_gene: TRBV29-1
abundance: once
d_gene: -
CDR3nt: TGCAGCGCCCAGATCGGAGGGTCGAATGAGCAGTTCTTC
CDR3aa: CSAQIGGSNEQFF

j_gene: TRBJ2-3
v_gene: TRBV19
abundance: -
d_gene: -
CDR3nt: TGTGCCAGTAGCGCGACAGTCCTAGGGACAGATACGCAGTATTTT
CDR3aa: CASSATVLGTDTQYF

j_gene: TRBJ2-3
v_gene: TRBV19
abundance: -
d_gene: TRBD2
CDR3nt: TGTGCCAGTAGTATAGGGGGAGCGGGGGTCACAGATACGCAGTATTTT
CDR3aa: CASSIGGAGVTDTQYF

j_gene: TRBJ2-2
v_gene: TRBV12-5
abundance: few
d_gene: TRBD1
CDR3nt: TGTGCTAGTGGTTTGACCCCGGGACAGGGAGGCACCGGGGAGCTGTTTTTT
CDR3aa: CASGLTPGQGGTGELFF

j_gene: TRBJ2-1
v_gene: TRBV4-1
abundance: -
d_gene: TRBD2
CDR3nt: TGCGCCAGCAGATCTAGCGGGGACTTCAATGAGCAGTTCTTC
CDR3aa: CASRSSGDFNEQFF

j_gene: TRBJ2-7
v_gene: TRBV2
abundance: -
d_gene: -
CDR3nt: TGTGCCAGCAGTGAATTTAAGACTTCCTACGAGCAGTACTTC
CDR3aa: CASSEFKTSYEQYF

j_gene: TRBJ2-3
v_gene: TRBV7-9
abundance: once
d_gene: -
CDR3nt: TGTGCCAGCAGCCTCTCAGGGTCCACAGATACGCAGTATTTT
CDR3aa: CASSLSGSTDTQYF

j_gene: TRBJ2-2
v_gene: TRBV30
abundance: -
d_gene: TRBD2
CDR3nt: TGTGCCTGGAGAATCGCGGGAGGGCGGTACACCGGGGAGCTGTTTTTT
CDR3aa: CAWRIAGGRYTGELFF

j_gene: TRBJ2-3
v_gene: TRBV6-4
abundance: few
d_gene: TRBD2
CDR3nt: TGTGCCAGCAGTTTTAGCGGGGGGAGCACAGATACGCAGTATTTT
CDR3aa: CASSFSGGSTDTQYF

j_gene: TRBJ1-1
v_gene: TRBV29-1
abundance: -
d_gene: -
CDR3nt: TGCAGCGTTCGCGAGGGGAACACTGAAGCTTTCTTT
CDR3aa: CSVREGNTEAFF

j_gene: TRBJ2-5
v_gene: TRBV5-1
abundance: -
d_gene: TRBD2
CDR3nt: TGCGCCAGCAACTCCGCAGGGACTAGCGGAAACCAAGAGACCCAGTACTTC
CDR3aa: CASNSAGTSGNQETQYF

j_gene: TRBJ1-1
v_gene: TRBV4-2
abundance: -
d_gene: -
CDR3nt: TGTGCCAGCAGCCAGCGGGAGCGGAGTAGAGGTGAAGCTTTCTTT
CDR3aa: CASSQRERSRGEAFF

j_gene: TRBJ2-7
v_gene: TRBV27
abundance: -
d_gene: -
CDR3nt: TGTGCCAGCAGTAATCGAAGCGGTGCCTTTCGGGGCGAGCAGTACTTC
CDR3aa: CASSNRSGAFRGEQYF

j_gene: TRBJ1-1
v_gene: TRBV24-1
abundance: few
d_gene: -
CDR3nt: TGTGCCACCAGTGATCACAGGGACCTGAGAACTGAAGCTTTCTTT
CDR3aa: CATSDHRDLRTEAFF

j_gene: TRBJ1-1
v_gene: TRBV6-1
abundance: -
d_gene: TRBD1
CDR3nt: TGTGCCAGCAGTGAAAACAGGGGAGAAGCTTTCTTT
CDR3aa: CASSENRGEAFF

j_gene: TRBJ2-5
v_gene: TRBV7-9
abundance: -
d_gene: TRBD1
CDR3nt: TGTGCCAGCAGCTTACGTGGGACAGGTAACCAAGAGACCCAGTACTTC
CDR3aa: CASSLRGTGNQETQYF

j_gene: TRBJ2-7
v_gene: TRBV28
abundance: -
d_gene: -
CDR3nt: TGTGCCAGCATCCTAGCCCGGGGATCCTACGAGCAGTACTTC
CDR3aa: CASILARGSYEQYF

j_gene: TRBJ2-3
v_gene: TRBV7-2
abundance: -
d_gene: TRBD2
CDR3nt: TGTGCCAGCAGCTTAGTGCCTAGCGGGGACGCAGATACGCAGTATTTT
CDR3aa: CASSLVPSGDADTQYF

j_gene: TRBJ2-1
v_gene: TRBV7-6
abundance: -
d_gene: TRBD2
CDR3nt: TGTGCCAGCAGCTTGGCCGCTAGCGGATTCAATGAGCAGTTCTTC
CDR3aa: CASSLAASGFNEQFF

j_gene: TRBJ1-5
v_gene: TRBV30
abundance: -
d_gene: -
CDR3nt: TGTGCCTGGAGCCTTAGTCCCAATCAGCCCCAGCATTTT
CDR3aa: CAWSLSPNQPQHF

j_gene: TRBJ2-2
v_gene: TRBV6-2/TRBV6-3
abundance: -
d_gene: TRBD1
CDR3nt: TGTGCCAGCAGTAAGCCGACAGGGGCTACGAACACCGGGGAGCTGTTTTTT
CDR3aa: CASSKPTGATNTGELFF

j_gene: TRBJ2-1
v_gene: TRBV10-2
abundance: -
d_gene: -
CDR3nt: TGCGCCAGCAGTGAGGCGGGACCACGAAGCTCCTACAATGAGCAGTTCTTC
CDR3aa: CASSEAGPRSSYNEQFF

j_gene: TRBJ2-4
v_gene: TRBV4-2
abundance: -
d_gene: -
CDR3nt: TGTGCCAGCAGCCAAGTGGGACTGTCTAGTAAAAACATTCAGTACTTC
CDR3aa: CASSQVGLSSKNIQYF

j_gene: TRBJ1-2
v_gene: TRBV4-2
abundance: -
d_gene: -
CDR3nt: TGTGCCAGCACCCGGACAGACGGGTCTTACTATGGCTACACCTTC
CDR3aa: CASTRTDGSYYGYTF

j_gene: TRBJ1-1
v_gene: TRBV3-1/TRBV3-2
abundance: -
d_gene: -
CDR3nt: TGTGCCAGCAGCCCGGAGTGGTCGACTGAAGCTTTCTTT
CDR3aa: CASSPEWSTEAFF

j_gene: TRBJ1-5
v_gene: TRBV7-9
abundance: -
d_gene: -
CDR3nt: TGTGCCAGCAGCCTAAATACAGGGCAACATCAGCCCCAGCATTTT
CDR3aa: CASSLNTGQHQPQHF